The source of this T cell receptor (beta chain) is a study of T cells in Graves' hyperthyroidism and ophthalmopathy. Overall study results and limits: Separating ophthalmopathy from stable hyperthyroidism was achieved by a 13 V-J model.

The source material, RNA transcripts, was used to amplify TCR beta CDR3 regions. TCR CDR3 regions were first amplified by RT-PCR with HTBI primers. Via MiXCR, TCRdb re-called the multiplex PCR reads, giving one row per CDR3 protein. The repertoire holds around 250,000 distinct CDR3 sequences, about 14% seen once, with less than 15% in the top ten. In this sample, this clonotype turned up many times. What it binds is not known. With V trimmed by 3 bases and J by 4 bases, 4 bases remained unmatched. Germline V gives CDR1 DFQATT, CDR2 SNEGSKA (reference sequence). The CDR3 loop spans 15 amino acids. Diagnoses used clinical symptoms, serum thyroxine and TRAb, thyroid ultrasound and orbital computed tomography. A roughly 10 ml volume of fresh peripheral blood provided the PBMCs.

Sequenced material: blood. This TCR derives from a woman between 40 and 50 years old with Graves' hyperthyroidism that later progressed to Graves' ophthalmopathy. The J gene is TRBJ2-3, the V gene TRBV20-1, with 13 bases that match TRBD2. The CDR3 protein is CSARGTSGNPDTQYF. DNA of the CDR3: TGCAGTGCTAGGGGGACTAGCGGGAATCCAGATACGCAGTATTTT.